The 14 T cell receptor beta chains below come from one sample, sequenced in a study of T cells after yellow fever vaccination. TCRdb recomputed calls from the 5' RACE reads with MiXCR, one row per CDR3 protein. The sample lists some 350,000 distinct CDR3 sequences; around 3.9% were seen once. This specimen was PBMCs, taken 5 days after the yellow fever booster vaccination. The receptors derive from a man younger than 35 who received the YFV17D yellow fever vaccine.

This clonotype was counted at least ten times. This chain links TRBV19 with TRBJ1-2, with TRBD1 as a possible D gene (6 bases). The V end was cut by 6 bases, the J end by 7 bases, with 15 bases between. Germline lookup yields CDR1 LNHDA and CDR2 SQIVND (reference sequence). This CDR3 has 13 residues. CDR3 coding DNA: TGTGCCAGTAGAACAGGGCTCGTTGCTGGCTACACCTTC. Residues: CASRTGLVAGYTF.

This clonotype was detected a few times. The chain has TRBV2 and TRBJ2-3; TRBD1 might be the D (6 bases). Trimming left V 1 base short and J 8 bases short, with 22 bases between. The CDR3 contains 17 residues. Germline V gives CDR1 SNHLY, CDR2 FYNNEI. As DNA, the CDR3 is TGTGCCAGCAGTGAAGGAAAGGCAGGTGGGGGCCCAGGTACGCAGTATTTT. It translates to CASSEGKAGGGPGTQYF.

In this sample, this clonotype turned up many times. The V call is TRBV7-2, the J call TRBJ2-3, with 13 bases identical to TRBD2. Germline V CDR1 and CDR2: SGHTA, FQGNSA. This CDR3 contains 15 residues. J lost 6 bases, V lost 4 bases, and 4 bases had no gene match. The CDR3 loop is CASSSQLAGGDTQYF. CDR3 coding DNA: TGTGCCAGCAGCTCCCAACTAGCGGGGGGGGATACGCAGTATTTT.

This clonotype was detected a few times. This chain joins TRBV20-1 and TRBJ2-3; 8 bases fit TRBD2. Germline CDR1 DFQATT, CDR2 SNEGSKA (reference sequence). Trimming took 6 bases from V and 0 from J; bases not matched to a gene: 11. This CDR3 contains 16 residues. The CDR3 DNA reads as TGCAGTGCCCGCCGAGCGGGGGCCTCTAGCACAGATACGCAGTATTTT. Translating it yields CSARRAGASSTDTQYF.

The chain links TRBV20-1 to TRBJ2-3; no clear D gene. CDR1 DFQATT and CDR2 SNEGSKA come from the germline V gene (reference sequence). V was clipped by 4 bases and J by 0 bases, with 11 bases between them. This CDR3 comprises 14 residues. This chain's CDR3 is CSANIGPSTDTQYF. CDR3 coding DNA: TGCAGTGCTAATATCGGACCGAGCACAGATACGCAGTATTTT.

This clonotype has more than one count but fewer than ten. The V and J genes are TRBV13 and TRBJ1-6; D might be TRBD1 (6 bases). V lost 3 bases to trimming and J lost 7 bases, with 13 bases between them. This CDR3 has 15 amino acids. The germline V gene encodes CDR1 PRHDT and CDR2 FYEKMQ (reference sequence). CDR3 loop: CASSFRAGANSPLHF. CDR3 in DNA: TGTGCCAGCAGCTTTCGGGCAGGGGCGAATTCACCCCTCCACTTT.

The table lists this clonotype with a few counts. This sequence joins TRBV5-4 and TRBJ1-1; 9 bases are a match to TRBD1. This CDR3 contains 16 residues. After removal of 6 bases from V and 5 bases from J, the junction contained 14 bases not matched to a gene. Per the germline V gene, CDR1 is SGHNT and CDR2 is YYREEE (reference sequence). The CDR3 DNA reads as TGTGCCAGCAACGACAGGACAGGGGCTTTATGGACTGAAGCTTTCTTT. It translates to CASNDRTGALWTEAFF.

V usage is TRBV7-8 and J usage is TRBJ1-1; D is ambiguous. Germline CDR1 reads SGHVS; CDR2 reads FQNEAQ. This CDR3 has 15 amino acids. V was cut by 0 bases and J by 4 bases, with 12 bases left in between. The CDR3 is CASSLAPLVSTEAFF. In DNA, the CDR3 is TGTGCCAGCAGCTTAGCCCCCCTAGTCAGCACTGAAGCTTTCTTT.

The DNA for the CDR3 is TGCAGTGCTAGAGCCCGTGAACTAGCGGATCCTACGGAGCAGTACGTC. Amino acids: CSARARELADPTEQYV. The chain uses TRBV20-1 and TRBJ2-7, with 8 bases lining up with TRBD2. The CDR3 totals 16 residues. J was trimmed by 7 bases and V by 1 base; bases with no gene match: 15. Germline lookup yields CDR1 DFQATT and CDR2 SNEGSKA (reference sequence).

The rearrangement links TRBV5-4 to TRBJ1-2, with TRBD1 identical over 9 bases. Losses at the gene ends were 2 bases for V and 4 bases for J; bases not matched to a gene: 6. CDR3 length: 15 residues. CDR1 and CDR2 from the germline V gene are SGHNT and YYREEE (reference sequence). CDR3 in DNA: TGTGCCAGCAGCTTTTCCGGGACAGGGTCCTATGGCTACACCTTC. Translated, it gives CASSFSGTGSYGYTF. The complete variable domain, with remaining parts taken from reference TRBV5-4 and TRBJ1-2, reads ETGVTQSPTHLIKTRGQQVTLRCSSQSGHNTVSWYQQALGQGPQFIFQYYREEENGRGNFPPRFSGLQFPNYSSELNVNALELDDSALYLCASSFSGTGSYGYTFGSGTRLTVV.

The sample holds a few counts of this clonotype. The chain joins TRBV3-1 to TRBJ2-7, with 7 bases identical to TRBD1. V trimming: 4 bases; J trimming: 2 bases; junction bases outside the gene matches: 11. The CDR3 is 16 amino acids. In germline, CDR1 is LGHDT, CDR2 YNNKEL (reference sequence). CDR3 nucleotides: TGTGCCAGCAGCCGATCAGACAGGGACGCTCCCTACGAGCAGTACGTC. This translates into CASSRSDRDAPYEQYV.

The CDR3 sequence: CARDRDNNQPQHF. CDR3 coding DNA: TGTGCCAGAGACCGGGACAACAATCAGCCCCAGCATTTT. The J gene is TRBJ1-5, the V gene TRBV19, with a weak D call TRBD1 (6 bases). The length of the CDR3 is 13 residues. V lost 9 bases and J lost 3, with 12 bases in between. Looked up from germline, CDR1 is LNHDA and CDR2 is SQIVND (reference sequence).

The V gene is TRBV27, the J gene TRBJ1-4; possibly TRBD1 for D (6 bases). The CDR3 contains 14 residues. Germline V CDR1 and CDR2: MNHEY, SMNVEV (reference sequence). V was shortened by 6 bases and J by 6 bases, with 14 bases between the two germline ends. This chain's CDR3 is CASRDTGSDEKLFF. For the CDR3, the DNA is TGTGCCAGCAGGGACACAGGGAGCGATGAAAAACTGTTTTTT.

In its sample, this clonotype was seen a few times. The chain couples TRBV18 to TRBJ2-6; D is ambiguous. There are 16 residues in the CDR3. Trimming took off 2 bases at V and 1 base at J, with 9 bases between the two ends. In germline, CDR1 is KGHSH, CDR2 LQKENI. CDR3 residues: CASSPVIASGANVLTF. The CDR3 DNA reads as TGTGCCAGCTCACCAGTAATTGCGTCTGGGGCCAACGTCCTGACTTTC.